This entry is about one T cell receptor beta chain. Trimming shortened V by 7 bases and J by 6 bases, and 9 bases separated the two germline ends. Per germline, CDR1 SGHVS and CDR2 FQNEAQ. The CDR3 has 12 residues. Sequenced by immunoSEQ multiplex PCR; TCRdb stores in-frame clones only, minus some. Here the sample spans around 62,000 clones, around 80% being singletons. The sample belongs to a study of neoadjuvant anti-PD-1 for oral cavity cancer. This sample comprised PBMCs, obtained before nivolumab (anti-PD-1) treatment. This rearrangement joins TRBV7-8 to TRBJ2-2; no definite D call. The TCR originated in a person aged 40-85 years with oral cavity squamous cell carcinoma. The CDR3 DNA reads TGTGCCAGCACCCCCCCCTCCGGGGAGCTGTTTTTT. Translated, it gives CASTPPSGELFF.